This TCR beta chain was profiled in a study of cytomegalovirus exposure and HLA in healthy donors. In the study overall: From donors who were HLA-typed, an early data release held 80 million to 95 million unique TCRs.

Whole-study results and caveats: Reportedly, fewer N-insertions than the approximately 690-donor mean appeared in an Asian-associated ancestry cluster in a later analysis. An apparent linkage of common viral pathogens to several of the most significant clusters emerged in a later analysis.

The CDR3 runs to 18 residues. Losses at the gene ends were 5 bases for V and 5 bases for J; bases not matched to a gene: 16. CDR1 MNHEY and CDR2 SMNVEV come from the germline V gene (reference sequence). PCR employed 60 Vbeta and 13 Jbeta primers. Clones were read by immunoSEQ multiplex PCR, and TCRdb kept only the in-frame ones, dropping some. Of about 120,000 clones in the sample, 60% to 80% were seen once. Remarks on this clone: Its target is unknown.

The chain combines TRBV27 with TRBJ2-7; 12 bases are shared with TRBD2. The sequenced material came from PBMCs. The sequence derives from a man in his fifties in good health and CMV-seropositive. This CDR3 is CASSPFDLAGGPSDEQYF. The CDR3 nucleotides are TGTGCCAGCAGTCCTTTCGACCTAGCGGGAGGGCCTAGCGACGAGCAGTACTTC.